This passage covers 30 T cell receptor beta chains from one sample sequenced in a study of shared clonotypes between healthy human individuals. Produced via immunoSEQ multiplex PCR; TCRdb's table is partial and in-frame only. The data hold roughly 1 million clones, with approximately 76% observed a single time. Sample: memory CD4+ T cells sorted from blood. As to subset: CD45RA-negative fraction. These receptors were obtained from a man aged 18 to 29 in good health.

This rearrangement joins TRBV19 to TRBJ1-2; no clear D. Between the trimmed V and J ends, which lost 4 bases and 8 bases, there was a span of 8 bases. The germline V gene has CDR1 LNHDA and CDR2 SQIVND (reference sequence). The length of the CDR3 is 11 residues. The CDR3 sequence is CASSTFEGYTF. CDR3 nucleotides: TGTGCCAGTAGTACCTTCGAGGGCTACACCTTC.

The rearrangement joins TRBV7-2 to TRBJ1-2, with D possibly matching TRBD1 (6 bases). Germline CDR1 SGHTA, CDR2 FQGNSA. V lost 3 bases and J lost 2, with 13 bases in between. This CDR3 is built from 15 residues. CDR3 protein: CASSLSGTYNYGYTF. CDR3 coding DNA: TGTGCCAGCAGCTTGTCCGGGACATACAACTATGGCTACACCTTC.

In this sample, this clone turned up a few times. The chain has TRBV18 and TRBJ2-7, with 12 nucleotides matching TRBD2. V was clipped by 8 bases and J by 4 bases; unmatched bases: 6. The CDR3 runs to 14 residues. Germline values: CDR1 KGHSH, CDR2 LQKENI. CDR3 in DNA: TGTGCCAGCCGGGCCGGGACTAGCGGGTACGAGCAGTACTTC. This gives the protein CASRAGTSGYEQYF.

The gene calls are TRBV7-2 and TRBJ2-2; TRBD1 matches 12 bases. The V gene end was trimmed by 5 bases and the J gene end by 6 bases; junction bases not matched to a gene: 4. CDR1 and CDR2 from the germline V gene are SGHTA and FQGNSA. This CDR3 is built from 15 residues. CDR3 bases: TGTGCCAGCAGCCCCGGGACAGGGGGCTCCGGGGAGCTGTTTTTT. Translation gives CASSPGTGGSGELFF.

The rearrangement links TRBV6-6 to TRBJ2-3; D call uncertain. CDR3 size: 12 residues. V was cut by 3 bases and J by 6 bases, with 7 bases left in between. Germline CDR1 and CDR2: MNHNY and SVGAGI (reference sequence). The CDR3 here is CASSYNGDTQYF. The CDR3 DNA sequence: TGTGCCAGCAGTTATAACGGGGATACGCAGTATTTT.

This sequence joins TRBV10-1 and TRBJ1-2, with D hard to call. Germline CDR1 reads WNHNN; CDR2 reads SYGVQD (reference sequence). Deletions cut 3 bases from V and 2 bases from J, with 7 bases between. This CDR3 contains 13 residues. The CDR3 DNA reads TGCGCCAGCAGTGAACAGAAGAACTATGGCTACACCTTC. Translating gives CASSEQKNYGYTF.

This chain joins TRBV5-1 and TRBJ1-4, with D unresolved. Per the germline V gene, CDR1 is SGHRS and CDR2 is YFSETQ. Trimming shortened V by 1 base and J by 7 bases, and 5 bases separated the two germline ends. The CDR3 extends over 12 amino acids. For the CDR3, the DNA is TGCGCCAGCAGCTTGAACAGTGAAAAACTGTTTTTT. Amino acid sequence: CASSLNSEKLFF.

The chain couples TRBV10-1 to TRBJ2-5; TRBD1 agrees at 8 bases. CDR1 is WNHNN, CDR2 SYGVQD, per germline (reference sequence). The CDR3 extends over 16 amino acids. V dropped 6 bases and J dropped 1; count of bases not matched to a gene: 10. The CDR3 is CASSLTIGTGQETQYF. DNA of the CDR3: TGCGCCAGCAGCCTTACGATCGGGACAGGCCAAGAGACCCAGTACTTC.

This clone has just a few counts. Relative to the germline gene, one junction end is altered; a read error may explain this. V is TRBV7-8 and J is TRBJ1-5, with D possibly TRBD1 on 5 matching bases. The length of the CDR3 is 13 residues. The germline gives CDR1 SGHVS, CDR2 FQNEAQ. CDR3 protein: CATSGGSNQPQHF. CDR3 nucleotide sequence: TGTGCCACCAGCGGGGGGAGCAATCAGCCCCAGCATTTT.

This clone showed up just a few times. This chain connects TRBV6-5 to TRBJ2-3; 8 bases match TRBD2. CDR1 MNHEY and CDR2 SVGAGI come from the germline V gene. Trimming took 5 bases from V and 8 from J; bases not matched to a gene: 9. The length of the CDR3 is 14 residues. CDR3 amino acids: CASSTPGLVGTQYF. CDR3 bases: TGTGCCAGCAGTACCCCGGGACTAGTTGGTACGCAGTATTTT.

The V gene is TRBV28, the J gene TRBJ2-7; D remains unclear. Trimming stripped 5 bases from V and 4 bases from J, with 21 bases between. The CDR3 has 16 residues. In germline, CDR1 is MDHEN, CDR2 SYDVKM. CDR3 region: CASSPPRGVLGYEQYF. The CDR3 bases are TGTGCCAGCAGTCCCCCGAGAGGCGTCCTAGGGTACGAGCAGTACTTC.

In this sample, this clone turned up many times. This CDR3 is also generated by other DNA sequences in the sample. The chain is built from TRBV7-9 and TRBJ1-3; no firm D call. Trimming took off 6 bases at V and 2 bases at J, with 5 bases between the two ends. Germline V gene data show CDR1 as SEHNR and CDR2 as FQNEAQ (reference sequence). CDR3 length: 12 amino acids. The CDR3 is CASSSTGNTIYF. The CDR3 nucleotides are TGTGCCAGCAGTTCCACTGGAAACACCATATATTTT.

The chain couples TRBV6-1 to TRBJ2-3, with TRBD2 identical over 10 bases. With 7 bases clipped from V and 6 bases from J, the junction kept 4 bases outside the gene matches. CDR3 size: 13 residues. Per germline, CDR1 MNHNS and CDR2 SASEGT. CDR3 sequence reads: CASTLAGVDTQYF. The DNA for the CDR3 is TGTGCCAGCACGCTAGCGGGGGTGGATACGCAGTATTTT.

About this clone: A much larger clone lies a single base off, so this may be a read error. The chain is built from TRBV7-9 and TRBJ2-7, with no clear D. The CDR3 is 12 amino acids. Germline lookup yields CDR1 SEHNR and CDR2 FQNEAQ (reference sequence). Deletions cut 4 bases from V and 0 bases from J, with 4 bases between. CDR3 nucleotides: TGTGCCAGCAGCTCCAGCTCCTACGAGCAGTACTTC. It yields the protein CASSSSSYEQYF.

This clone has just one count. This chain joins TRBV27 and TRBJ2-1; no firm D call. Trimming removed 4 bases from V and 4 bases from J, with 5 bases in between. This CDR3 has 12 amino acids. The V gene's germline CDR1 is MNHEY and CDR2 SMNVEV (reference sequence). For the CDR3, the DNA is TGTGCCAGCAGTTCCAGATACAATGAGCAGTTCTTC. It yields the protein CASSSRYNEQFF.

This clone was seen only once. The CDR3 reads CAWNRLISPLHF. DNA for the CDR3: TGTGCCTGGAACCGACTGATTTCACCCCTCCACTTT. The chain employs TRBV30 and TRBJ1-6; D unresolved. V dropped 4 bases and J dropped 9 bases, with 10 bases sitting between them. The length of the CDR3 is 12 residues. Per germline, CDR1 GTSNPN and CDR2 SVGIG (reference sequence).

The chain combines TRBV27 with TRBJ2-2; 9 bases map to TRBD1. The CDR3 covers 13 residues. Losses at the gene ends were 6 bases for V and 4 bases for J; bases not matched to a gene: 0. CDR1 MNHEY and CDR2 SMNVEV come from the germline V gene (reference sequence). The CDR3 nucleotides are TGTGCCAGCAGGGGACAGGGCACCGGGGAGCTGTTTTTT. This encodes CASRGQGTGELFF.

A few counts support this clone. The chain has TRBV2 and TRBJ2-7; no firm D call. Trimming took 0 bases from V and 4 from J, leaving 10 bases between them. This CDR3 is built from 14 residues. The germline gives CDR1 SNHLY, CDR2 FYNNEI. The CDR3 DNA sequence: TGTGCCAGCAGTGAAGCCCCCCCGCGGTACGAGCAGTACTTC. This sequence encodes CASSEAPPRYEQYF.

The chain recombines TRBV4-2 with TRBJ1-1, with no clear D. Looked up from germline, CDR1 is LGHNA and CDR2 is YNFKEQ. Between the trimmed V and J ends, which lost 2 bases and 5 bases, there was a span of 15 bases. CDR3 size: 15 residues. The CDR3 DNA reads as TGTGCCAGCAGCCAAATCCGAGGACCGGGAACTGAAGCTTTCTTT. Amino acid sequence: CASSQIRGPGTEAFF.

The chain is built from TRBV5-4 and TRBJ2-7; 9 bases map to TRBD2. The CDR3 contains 20 residues. The J segment lost 2 bases and the V segment lost 5 bases, leaving 23 bases of the junction unmatched. Germline V gives CDR1 SGHNT, CDR2 YYREEE (reference sequence). CDR3 in DNA: TGTGCCAGCAGTCCCCTACTCGGGGACGTGGTCGCTAGCGGGGCCTACGAGCAGTACTTC. This gives the protein CASSPLLGDVVASGAYEQYF.

The chain couples TRBV11-2 to TRBJ1-6, with D unresolved. Deletions cut 1 base from V and 14 bases from J, with 18 bases between. The CDR3 spans 15 residues. Germline loops: CDR1 SGHAT, CDR2 FQNNGV. The CDR3 bases are TGTGCCAGCAGCTTAGGAGCGGAATATACAAGATCCCTCCACTTT. Its protein product is CASSLGAEYTRSLHF.

This clone was seen a handful of times. V is TRBV6-6 and J is TRBJ1-4; D is unresolved. Trimming cost V 8 bases and J 2 bases, with 9 bases left between them. CDR1 and CDR2 (germline): MNHNY, SVGAGI (reference sequence). This CDR3 is 13 amino acids long. The CDR3 spells CASRRDTNEKLFF. The CDR3 DNA is TGTGCCAGCCGGCGGGATACTAATGAAAAACTGTTTTTT.

The gene calls are TRBV6-5 and TRBJ1-6; possibly TRBD1 for D (5 bases). V dropped 4 bases and J dropped 7 bases, with 11 bases sitting between them. The CDR3 runs 14 residues. Germline loops: CDR1 MNHEY, CDR2 SVGAGI. CDR3: CASSSGLENSPLHF. CDR3 DNA sequence: TGTGCCAGCAGTTCAGGGCTAGAGAATTCACCCCTCCACTTT.

On this clone itself: Other DNA sequences within the sample encode an identical CDR3. The chain couples TRBV30 to TRBJ1-3; no definite D call. Germline loops: CDR1 GTSNPN, CDR2 SVGIG (reference sequence). Trimming took 5 bases from V and 0 from J, leaving 2 bases between them. The CDR3 covers 11 residues. The CDR3 region is CAWGSGNTIYF. CDR3 nucleotides: TGTGCCTGGGGCTCTGGAAACACCATATATTTT.

The DNA of the CDR3 is TGTGCCAGCAGTCCACGATACAATGAGCAGTTCTTC. Its translation: CASSPRYNEQFF. The chain combines TRBV27 with TRBJ2-1; D not certain. The V end lost 5 bases, the J end lost 4 bases, and 6 bases lay between the germline ends. The CDR3 spans 12 residues. Per the germline V gene, CDR1 is MNHEY and CDR2 is SMNVEV (reference sequence).

The chain uses TRBV27 and TRBJ2-3; TRBD2 aligns across 7 bases. This CDR3 has 16 residues. The V gene end was trimmed by 5 bases and the J gene end by 2 bases; junction bases not matched to a gene: 10. Per the germline V gene, CDR1 is MNHEY and CDR2 is SMNVEV (reference sequence). CDR3 protein: CASSPGWRENTDTQYF. The CDR3 coding sequence is TGTGCCAGCAGTCCGGGATGGCGGGAGAACACAGATACGCAGTATTTT.

The chain links TRBV18 to TRBJ1-6; D uncertain. The CDR3 has 18 residues. Trimming removed 3 bases at V and 0 bases at J, with 15 bases between. CDR1 is KGHSH, CDR2 LQKENI, per germline. CDR3 sequence (DNA): TGTGCCAGCTCACCTGAGAATTTGGGTAGCTCCTATAATTCACCCCTCCACTTT. Its translation: CASSPENLGSSYNSPLHF.

V is TRBV6-1 and J is TRBJ1-2, with 9 bases aligning to TRBD1. V lost 6 bases and J lost 3; bases outside the gene matches: 2. This CDR3 spans 13 amino acids. CDR1 MNHNS and CDR2 SASEGT come from the germline V gene. The CDR3, as DNA: TGTGCCAGCAGCCGGACAGGGGACTATGGCTACACCTTC. This codes for CASSRTGDYGYTF.

The chain couples TRBV4-1 to TRBJ2-7, with TRBD2 matching 8 bases. CDR3 length: 18 amino acids. Per germline, CDR1 MGHRA and CDR2 YSYEKL. V was pared by 3 bases and J by 0 bases, with 13 bases of the junction left unmatched. CDR3 residues: CASSHPSGASGSSYEQYF. Here the CDR3 DNA reads TGCGCCAGCAGCCACCCCTCTGGGGCTAGCGGGTCCTCCTACGAGCAGTACTTC.

The chain carries TRBV4-1 and TRBJ2-4, with TRBD1 identical over 9 bases. This CDR3 region has 19 residues. The V gene's germline CDR1 is MGHRA and CDR2 YSYEKL. The trim removed 5 bases at V and 0 bases at J, leaving 14 bases unmatched. CDR3 DNA sequence: TGCGCCAGCAGCGCCCGACAGGGGGGGGATTCTATAGCCAAAAACATTCAGTACTTC. Its protein is CASSARQGGDSIAKNIQYF.